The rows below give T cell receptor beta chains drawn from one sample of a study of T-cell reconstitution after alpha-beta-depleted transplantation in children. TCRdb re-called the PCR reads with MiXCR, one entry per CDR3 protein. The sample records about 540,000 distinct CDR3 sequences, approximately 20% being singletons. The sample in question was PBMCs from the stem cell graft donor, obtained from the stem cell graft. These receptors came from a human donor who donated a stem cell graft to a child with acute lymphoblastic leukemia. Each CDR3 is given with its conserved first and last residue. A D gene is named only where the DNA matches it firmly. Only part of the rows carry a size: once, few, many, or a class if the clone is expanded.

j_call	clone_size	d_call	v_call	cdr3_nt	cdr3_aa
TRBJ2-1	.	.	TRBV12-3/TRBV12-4	TGTGCCAGCAGTTTAAACGAGTTAGGAGAGCAGTTCTTC	CASSLNELGEQFF
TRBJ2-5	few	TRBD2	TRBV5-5	TGTGCCAGCAGCTTGGGACTAGCGGGAGCAGGGACCCAGTACTTC	CASSLGLAGAGTQYF
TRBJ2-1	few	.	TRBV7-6	TGTGCCAGCAGCTCTTTTGGTGAGCAGTTCTTC	CASSSFGEQFF
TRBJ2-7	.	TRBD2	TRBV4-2	TGTGCCAGCAGCCCTTCTCGGGAGGGATACGAGCAGTACTTC	CASSPSREGYEQYF
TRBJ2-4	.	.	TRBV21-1	TGTGCCAGCAGCAACCAGGGGGGGACTTTAGCCAAAAACATTCAGTACTTC	CASSNQGGTLAKNIQYF
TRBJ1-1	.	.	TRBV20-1	TGCAGTGCTCCAGGGGCCACTGAAGCTTTCTTT	CSAPGATEAFF
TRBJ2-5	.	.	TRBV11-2	TGTGCCAGCAGCTTTGCCGGGAGAGGGGAGACCCAGTACTTC	CASSFAGRGETQYF
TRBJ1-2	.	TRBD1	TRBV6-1	TGTGCCAGCAGTCCCGACAGGGCCTCCTATGGCTACACCTTC	CASSPDRASYGYTF
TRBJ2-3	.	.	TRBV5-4	TGTGCCAGCAGCTTGGATCAGATTCTCACAGATACGCAGTATTTT	CASSLDQILTDTQYF
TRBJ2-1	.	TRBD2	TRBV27	TGTGCCACCACTAGCGGGGGTAATGAGCAGTTCTTC	CATTSGGNEQFF
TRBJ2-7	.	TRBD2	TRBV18	TGTGCCAGCTCACCCCGCATTCAGCGGGAGTCCCACGAGCAGTACTTC	CASSPRIQRESHEQYF
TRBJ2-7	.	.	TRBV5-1	TGCGCCAGCAGGAACAGGAGCACAGAGCAGTACTTC	CASRNRSTEQYF
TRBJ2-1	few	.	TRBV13	TGTGCCAGCAGCTTAGAGGGTGCATACAATGAGCAGTTCTTC	CASSLEGAYNEQFF
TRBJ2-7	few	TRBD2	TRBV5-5	TGTGCCAGCAGCTTGAGTTTAGCGGGAGGTGGATACGAGCAGTACTTC	CASSLSLAGGGYEQYF
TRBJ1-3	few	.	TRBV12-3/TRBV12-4	TGTGCCAGCAGTTCCAGGGACCGATCTGGAAACACCATATATTTT	CASSSRDRSGNTIYF
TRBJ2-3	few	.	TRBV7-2	TGTGCCAGCAGCTTAGCGGGAGCGGAGGATACGCAGTATTTT	CASSLAGAEDTQYF
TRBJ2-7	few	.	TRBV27	TGTGCCAGCCGGGCGCACTCCTACGAGCAGTACTTC	CASRAHSYEQYF
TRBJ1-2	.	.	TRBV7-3	TGTGCCAGCAGCTTGCGGGGGGACGAAGCGGGGGGCTACACCTTC	CASSLRGDEAGGYTF
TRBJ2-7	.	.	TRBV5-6	TGTGCCAGCAGCTTGGGTCAGATGACCTACGAGCAGTACTTC	CASSLGQMTYEQYF
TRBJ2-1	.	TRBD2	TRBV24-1	TGTGCCACCAGTGAGGGACTAGCGGGAGACAATGAGCAGTTCTTC	CATSEGLAGDNEQFF
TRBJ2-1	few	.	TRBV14	TGTGCCAGCAGCCAATGGGAGGAATTTTACAATGAGCAGTTCTTC	CASSQWEEFYNEQFF
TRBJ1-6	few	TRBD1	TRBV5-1	TGCGCCAGCAGTTCACAGGGGTATCGCCCCCGAAGCTCCTATAATTCACCCCTCCACTTT	CASSSQGYRPRSSYNSPLHF
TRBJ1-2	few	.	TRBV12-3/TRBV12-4	TGTGCCAGCAGTTATGGGGGTAGTAACTATGGCTACACCTTC	CASSYGGSNYGYTF
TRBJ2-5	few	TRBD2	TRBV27	TGTGCCAGCAGAAGACTAGCGGGAGGACAAGAGACCCAGTACTTC	CASRRLAGGQETQYF
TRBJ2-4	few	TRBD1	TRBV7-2	TGTGCCAGCAGCTTAGTTGGGACAGGGGGGACCAAAAACATTCAGTACTTC	CASSLVGTGGTKNIQYF
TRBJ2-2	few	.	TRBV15	TGTGCCACCAGCAGAGCGTCGAACACCGGGGAGCTGTTTTTT	CATSRASNTGELFF
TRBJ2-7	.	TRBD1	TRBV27	TGTGCCAGCAGTTGGTCGAGGGGGCGGTCAAGGTACGAGCAGTACTTC	CASSWSRGRSRYEQYF
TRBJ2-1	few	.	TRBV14	TGTGCCAGCAGCCAAGATTTGCATCAGTTCGGGGCTAGCTCCTACAATGAGCAGTTCTTC	CASSQDLHQFGASSYNEQFF
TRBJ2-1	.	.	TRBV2	TGTGCCAGCAGTGAAGCCGGGGTCACCTCATTCTACAATGAGCAGTTCTTC	CASSEAGVTSFYNEQFF
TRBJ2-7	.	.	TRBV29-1	TGCAGCGTTGAAGATGGCCAGGGGGGGTACGAGCAGTACTTC	CSVEDGQGGYEQYF
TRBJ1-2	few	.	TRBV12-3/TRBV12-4	TGTGCCAGCAGTTTAGGGGCAGAAGGGGATGGCTACACCTTC	CASSLGAEGDGYTF
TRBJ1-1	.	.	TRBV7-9	TGTGCCAGCAGCCCCGGCCGTGAAGCTTTCTTT	CASSPGREAFF
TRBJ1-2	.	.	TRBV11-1	TGTGCCAGCAGCACCTGGGACGGCCACTATGGCTACACCTTC	CASSTWDGHYGYTF
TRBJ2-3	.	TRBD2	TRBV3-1	TGTGCCAGCAGCCCCGGGACTAGCGGAGGGACCGGCGGTACGCAGTATTTT	CASSPGTSGGTGGTQYF
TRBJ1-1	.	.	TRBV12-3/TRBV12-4	TGTGCCACTTCGGGACAAACGAACACTGAAGCTTTCTTT	CATSGQTNTEAFF
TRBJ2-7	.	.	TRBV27	TGTGCCAGCAGCCTGATGTGGGGGGAAACCTACGAGCAGTACTTC	CASSLMWGETYEQYF
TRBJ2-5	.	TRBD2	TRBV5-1	TGCGCCAGCAGCCCGGTGGGACTAGCGGGAGTTGATCAAGAGACCCAGTACTTC	CASSPVGLAGVDQETQYF
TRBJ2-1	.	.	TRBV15	TGTGCCACCAGCAATGGACTTGCGGATGAGCAGTTCTTC	CATSNGLADEQFF
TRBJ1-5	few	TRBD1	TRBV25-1	TGTGCCAGCACAAGAGAGACAGGGGAGAATCAGCCCCAGCATTTT	CASTRETGENQPQHF
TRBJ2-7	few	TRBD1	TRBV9	TGTGCCAGCAGCGAAGGGGACAGGACGGCGGGGGAGCAGTACTTC	CASSEGDRTAGEQYF
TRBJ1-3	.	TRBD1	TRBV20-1	TGCAGTGCTATAACCGGGACAGCCTCTGGAAACACCATATATTTT	CSAITGTASGNTIYF
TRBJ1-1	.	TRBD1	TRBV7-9	TGTGCCAGCAGCTTAGGGACAGGGGAGAACACTGAAGCTTTCTTT	CASSLGTGENTEAFF
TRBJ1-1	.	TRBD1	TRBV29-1	TGCAGCGCGCGAGGGGGCTCTGACGCTTTCTTT	CSARGGSDAFF
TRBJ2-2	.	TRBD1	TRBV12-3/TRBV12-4	TGTGCCAGCAGTTATCAGGGGGCGACCGGGGAGCTGTTTTTT	CASSYQGATGELFF
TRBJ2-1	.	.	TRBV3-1	TGTGCCAGCAGCCAGGGGACTCCACCATCCTACAATGAGCAGTTCTTC	CASSQGTPPSYNEQFF
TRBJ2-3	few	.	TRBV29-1	TGCAGCGTTGAAGGGATCGCCGGCCCAGATACGCAGTATTTT	CSVEGIAGPDTQYF
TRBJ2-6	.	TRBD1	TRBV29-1	TGCAGCGTACAGGGGGCGGATGGGGCCAACGTCCTGACTTTC	CSVQGADGANVLTF
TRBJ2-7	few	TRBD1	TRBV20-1	TGCAGTGCGGGGGACAGGCCTTCTCAATACGAGCAGTACTTC	CSAGDRPSQYEQYF
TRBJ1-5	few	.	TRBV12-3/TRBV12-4	TGTGCCAGCAGTTTATTCGCCGATCAGCCCCAGCATTTT	CASSLFADQPQHF
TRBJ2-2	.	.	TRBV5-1	TGCGCCAGCAGCTTGGGGACAACCCTGAACACCGGGGAGCTGTTTTTT	CASSLGTTLNTGELFF
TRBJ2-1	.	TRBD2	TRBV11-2	TGTGCCAGCAGCTTAGGTAGCGGGAGGGCCTATGGGCGCTCCTACAATGAGCAGTTCTTC	CASSLGSGRAYGRSYNEQFF
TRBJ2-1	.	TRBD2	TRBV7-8	TGTGCCAGCAGCAACTTAGCGGGAGGTTCCTACAATGAGCAGTTCTTC	CASSNLAGGSYNEQFF
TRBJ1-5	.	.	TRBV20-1	TGCAGTGCTAGCCCTGACAGGATCAATCAGCCCCAGCATTTT	CSASPDRINQPQHF
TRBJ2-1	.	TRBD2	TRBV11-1	TGTGCCAGCAGTACAGGGACTAGCGGGATATGGGCCTACAATGAGCAGTTCTTC	CASSTGTSGIWAYNEQFF